This TCR beta chain was captured by sequencing in a study of cytomegalovirus exposure and HLA in healthy donors. Sequenced by immunoSEQ multiplex PCR; TCRdb stores in-frame clones only, minus some. This sample has over 85,000 clones; about nine tenths occur once, and the top ten carry around 2%. Germline V gene data show CDR1 as LGHNA and CDR2 as YNFKEQ. This CDR3 is built from 17 residues. With V trimmed by 0 bases and J by 3 bases, 4 bases remained unmatched. This receptor was identified in a woman between 18 and 30 years old in good health and CMV-seronegative. The chain recombines TRBV4-2 with TRBJ2-2, with TRBD1 matching over 10 bases. Sequencing input: PBMCs. The CDR3 bases are TGTGCCAGCAGCCAAGATCCCGGGACAGGGGACACCGGGGAGCTGTTTTTT. Translated: CASSQDPGTGDTGELFF.